This T cell receptor (beta chain) derives from a study of OX40 agonist ivuxolimab in advanced cancers. Overall study: People in dose escalation had one of these cancers: hepatocellular carcinoma, melanoma, renal cell or head and neck cancer. The study, taken as a whole, reports: Expanded clones were, on average, more numerous among CD8+ T cells than CD4+. At doses 0.1 to 3.0 mg/kg, CD4+ and CD8+ clones expanded.

This clone turned up a few times. Its antigen is not identified. No patient had autoimmune disease or received systemic immunosuppression. Clones were read by immunoSEQ multiplex PCR, and TCRdb kept only the in-frame ones, dropping some. The table lists some 77,000 clones, about 88% of them singletons. The CDR3 is 14 residues long. Per germline, CDR1 SNHLY and CDR2 FYNNEI. With 11 bases clipped from V and 0 bases from J, the junction kept 8 bases outside the gene matches. This chain links TRBV2 with TRBJ2-3; 7 positions agree with TRBD2. The source is an adult with an advanced solid tumor such as melanoma, head and neck, liver or kidney cancer. The input for sequencing was CD4+ or CD8+ T cells sorted from blood, taken in a trial of the OX40 agonist ivuxolimab. In DNA, the CDR3 is TGTGCCGGAAAGCGGGGACTAAGCACAGATACGCAGTATTTT. It translates to CAGKRGLSTDTQYF.